This TCR beta chain was captured in a study of T cell clonotyping in hematopoietic cell transplantation. Trimming cost V 5 bases and J 7 bases, with 8 bases left between them. The CDR3 contains 12 residues. Germline CDR1 and CDR2: SGHAT and FQDESV (reference sequence). Overall study findings and caveats: Graft donor and pretransplant recipient Inverse Simpson Index values predicted broader posttransplant TCR diversity. At the given depth, recipient repertoires were over 95% de novo clonotypes. Cells were unsorted, so CD4 and CD8 contributions were not separated. Pathologically expanded recipient clonotypes increased progressively from day 30 to day 180 as diversity fell.

Produced via immunoSEQ multiplex PCR; TCRdb's table is partial and in-frame only. The sample has approximately 20,000 clones; more than 60% are singletons. Turning to this clone: Its target is unknown.

Sequencing input: peripheral blood mononuclear cells. The TCR was taken from a man aged 60 to 75 in good health. Some clones in this sample may be carry-over from other donors' samples. V is TRBV11-1 and J is TRBJ2-2; D might be TRBD2 (5 bases). Written as DNA, the CDR3 is TGTGCCAGCAGCAAAGGAGGCGGGGAGCTGTTTTTT. Translated, it gives CASSKGGGELFF.